This TCR beta chain was found in a study of T-cell reconstitution after alpha-beta-depleted transplantation in children. General study findings and limits: There were reportedly several hundred expanded graft clones from which alpha-beta T cells came about two months after transplant. Surviving recipient T cells and thymic progenitors accounted for the high day-60 TCRbeta diversity observed in some patients. Once a year had passed after transplant, T-cell counts and diversity came mostly from newly produced T cells.

For TCRbeta, the library was prepared with unique molecular identifiers. TCRdb analysed the PCR reads with MiXCR anew, one entry per CDR3 protein. The sample yields 490,000 or so distinct CDR3 sequences, roughly a tenth seen once. This clonotype was counted at least ten times. Its target is not known. The CDR3 is 17 amino acids. V dropped 0 bases and J dropped 0 bases, with 14 bases sitting between them. CDR1 LGHDT and CDR2 YNNKEL come from the germline V gene (reference sequence). The chain carries TRBV3-1 and TRBJ1-1; a possible D gene is TRBD1 (5 bases). The receptor's source is a child aged 2 to 9 with inherited bone marrow failure, due to receive a stem cell transplant. The starting material was PBMCs, obtained before TCRalphabeta/CD19-depleted stem cell transplant. In nucleotides, the CDR3 is TGTGCCAGCAGCCAAGATCGGGGACCGGGCATGAACACTGAAGCTTTCTTT. Translation: CASSQDRGPGMNTEAFF.